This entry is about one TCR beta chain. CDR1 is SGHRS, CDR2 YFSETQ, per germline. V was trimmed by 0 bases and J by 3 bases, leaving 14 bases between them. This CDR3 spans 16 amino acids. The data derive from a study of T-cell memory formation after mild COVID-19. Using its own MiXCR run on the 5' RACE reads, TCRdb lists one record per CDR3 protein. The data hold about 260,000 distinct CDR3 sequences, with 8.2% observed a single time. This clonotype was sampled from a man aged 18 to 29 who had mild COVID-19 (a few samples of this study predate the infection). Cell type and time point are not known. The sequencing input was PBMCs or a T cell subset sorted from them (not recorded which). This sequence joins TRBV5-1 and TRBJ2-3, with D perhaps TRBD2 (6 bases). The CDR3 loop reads CASSLGVSGSTDTQYF. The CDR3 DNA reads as TGCGCCAGCAGCTTGGGGGTGAGCGGGTCAACAGATACGCAGTATTTT.